One sample yielded the 18 T cell receptor beta chains listed below, sequenced in a study of blood T cell repertoires in COVID-19. The data were produced by immunoSEQ multiplex PCR, yet TCRdb's version contains in-frame clones alone and is incomplete. The top ten hold 3.4% of the sample, which has 250,000 or so clones, roughly 80% seen once. The sequencing sample was made of peripheral blood. The receptors stem from a young woman with acute or convalescent COVID-19.

The gene calls are TRBV7-9 and TRBJ1-1; TRBD1 might be the D (5 bases). The V and J ends lost 5 bases and 1 base respectively, with 17 bases between them. Looked up from germline, CDR1 is SEHNR and CDR2 is FQNEAQ (reference sequence). The CDR3 runs 16 residues. This CDR3 is CASSPGPGRANTEAFF. The CDR3 nucleotides are TGTGCCAGCAGCCCCGGGCCAGGGAGGGCGAACACTGAAGCTTTCTTT.

Of note for this clone: The sample holds other DNA sequences that translate to the same CDR3. V gene TRBV18 combines with J gene TRBJ2-5; 7 bases match TRBD1. The junction had 1 base not matched to a gene; V was cut back by 3 bases and J by 0 bases. Germline values: CDR1 KGHSH, CDR2 LQKENI. The CDR3 runs 14 residues. CDR3 nucleotides: TGTGCCAGCTCACCCGGGACAGACCAAGAGACCCAGTACTTC. It yields the protein CASSPGTDQETQYF.

The J gene is TRBJ1-5, the V gene TRBV28; the D gene is possibly TRBD1 (5 bases). The length of the CDR3 is 13 residues. Trimming cost V 6 bases and J 6 bases, with 12 bases left between them. Germline CDR1 is MDHEN and CDR2 is SYDVKM. The CDR3 loop is CASRISGGQPQHF. For the CDR3, the DNA is TGTGCCAGCAGAATCTCGGGGGGTCAGCCCCAGCATTTT.

The genes are TRBV9 and TRBJ1-1; 7 bases fit TRBD1. Per germline, CDR1 SGDLS and CDR2 YYNGEE. The V and J ends lost 0 bases and 8 bases, in that order; junction bases with no gene match: 7. The CDR3 extends over 14 amino acids. This CDR3 is CASSVAKQGSEAFF. For the CDR3, the DNA is TGTGCCAGCAGCGTAGCTAAACAGGGGTCGGAAGCTTTCTTT. The full variable domain, in which reference TRBV9 and TRBJ1-1 provide the parts outside the CDR3, is DSGVTQTPKHLITATGQRVTLRCSPRSGDLSVYWYQQSLDQGLQFLIQYYNGEERAKGNILERFSAQQFPDLHSELNLSSLELGDSALYFCASSVAKQGSEAFFGQGTRLTVV.

This chain links TRBV11-2 with TRBJ2-1; 8 bases are a match to TRBD2. The CDR3 consists of 15 residues. Trimming removed 1 base from V and 5 bases from J; junction bases left unmatched: 4. Germline CDR1 and CDR2: SGHAT and FQNNGV. The CDR3 spells CASSLVLSGNNEQFF. CDR3 nucleotide sequence: TGTGCCAGCAGCTTAGTTCTTAGCGGGAACAATGAGCAGTTCTTC.

The rearrangement joins TRBV7-8 to TRBJ2-1, with TRBD2 identical over 7 bases. This CDR3 comprises 15 residues. J lost 8 bases, V lost 1 base, and 8 bases had no gene match. CDR1 is SGHVS and CDR2 is FQNEAQ in the germline V gene. The CDR3 reads CASSLVNGRTDEQFF. DNA of the CDR3: TGTGCCAGCAGCTTAGTGAACGGGAGGACCGATGAGCAGTTCTTC.

In DNA form, the CDR3 reads TGTGCCATCACGCAGGTAATCGACTATGGCTACACCTTC. Translation gives CAITQVIDYGYTF. V and J are TRBV10-3 and TRBJ1-2; D call uncertain. The CDR3 spans 13 residues. Per the germline V gene, CDR1 is ENHRY and CDR2 is SYGVKD. The V and J ends lost 7 bases and 3 bases respectively, with 12 bases between them.

J is TRBJ2-7 and V is TRBV7-8; the match to TRBD1 covers 7 bases. With 5 bases clipped from V and 2 bases from J, the junction kept 9 bases outside the gene matches. Looked up from germline, CDR1 is SGHVS and CDR2 is FQNEAQ. The CDR3 loop spans 15 amino acids. The DNA for the CDR3 is TGTGCCAGCAGCCCTGGGACAGCTACTACCTACGAGCAGTACTTC. Translated: CASSPGTATTYEQYF.

V and J are TRBV15 and TRBJ1-1, with 9 bases identical to TRBD1. The germline CDR1 and CDR2 sequences are LNHNV and YYDKDF (reference sequence). This CDR3 has 14 amino acids. Germline trimming cut 5 bases from V and 6 bases from J; bases unmatched to any gene: 7. The CDR3: CATSPRQGVPEAFF. The CDR3 DNA follows: TGTGCCACCAGCCCTAGACAGGGGGTCCCTGAAGCTTTCTTT. The full variable domain, its missing parts supplied by reference TRBV15 and TRBJ1-1, is DAMVIQNPRYQVTQFGKPVTLSCSQTLNHNVMYWYQQKSSQAPKLLFHYYDKDFNNEADTPDNFQSRRPNTSFCFLDIRSPGLGDTAMYLCATSPRQGVPEAFFGQGTRLTVV.

V usage is TRBV27 and J usage is TRBJ2-4; 8 nucleotides match TRBD2. There are 13 residues in the CDR3. CDR1 is MNHEY and CDR2 is SMNVEV in the germline V gene (reference sequence). V was pared by 5 bases and J by 9 bases, with 6 bases of the junction left unmatched. The CDR3: CASSAVLAGIQYF. DNA of the CDR3: TGTGCCAGCAGTGCCGTCCTAGCGGGCATTCAGTACTTC.

This chain connects TRBV5-4 to TRBJ2-1; tentatively, D is TRBD1 (5 bases). V lost 0 bases and J lost 6, with 13 bases in between. This CDR3 comprises 15 residues. CDR1 and CDR2 from the germline V gene are SGHNT and YYREEE (reference sequence). CDR3 amino acids: CASSLDRQRVNEQFF. As DNA, the CDR3 is TGTGCCAGCAGCTTGGACAGGCAAAGAGTCAATGAGCAGTTCTTC.

The sample holds one count of this clone. The chain is built from TRBV4-1 and TRBJ2-3; TRBD1 matches 8 bases. J was trimmed by 3 bases and V by 1 base; bases with no gene match: 9. Germline lookup yields CDR1 MGHRA and CDR2 YSYEKL. The CDR3 covers 17 residues. CDR3 coding DNA: TGCGCCAGCAGCCAAGGAGGGAGCAGGGGGCGGACAGATACGCAGTATTTT. It yields the protein CASSQGGSRGRTDTQYF.

The V call is TRBV13, the J call TRBJ1-3; D not resolved. This CDR3 has 15 residues. Germline lookup yields CDR1 PRHDT and CDR2 FYEKMQ (reference sequence). V was clipped by 4 bases and J by 4 bases, with 14 bases between them. The CDR3: CASSSDTRVGNTIYF. As DNA, the CDR3 is TGTGCCAGCAGCTCCGACACTAGGGTCGGAAACACCATATATTTT.

The chain combines TRBV10-2 with TRBJ1-4, with a tentative D call TRBD1 (6 bases). The V gene's germline CDR1 is WSHSY and CDR2 SAAADI. V lost 6 bases and J lost 0, with 14 bases in between. The CDR3 runs 16 residues. The CDR3: CASRSVRGATNEKLFF. The DNA for the CDR3 is TGCGCCAGCAGATCGGTCAGGGGTGCAACTAATGAAAAACTGTTTTTT.

This clone came up a few times. The rearrangement uses TRBV19 and TRBJ2-5, with D possibly being TRBD1 (6 bases). Trimming took 6 bases from V and 7 from J, leaving 18 bases between them. The CDR3 contains 14 residues. Per the germline V gene, CDR1 is LNHDA and CDR2 is SQIVND (reference sequence). The CDR3 nucleotides are TGTGCCAGTAGGGCCGGGACATCGCAGGGGACCCAGTACTTC. As protein: CASRAGTSQGTQYF. Looking up the rest from reference TRBV19 and TRBJ2-5 gives the full variable domain: DGGITQSPKYLFRKEGQNVTLSCEQNLNHDAMYWYRQDPGQGLRLIYYSQIVNDFQKGDIAEGYSVSREKKESFPLTVTSAQKNPTAFYLCASRAGTSQGTQYFGPGTRLLVL.

This clone was seen once. This chain links TRBV19 with TRBJ1-1; D remains unclear. The germline V gene encodes CDR1 LNHDA and CDR2 SQIVND (reference sequence). The V end was cut by 1 base, the J end by 1 base, with 13 bases between. The CDR3 has 16 amino acids. The CDR3 DNA sequence: TGTGCCAGTAGTATAGGCGGGTTCGGAGCGAACACTGAAGCTTTCTTT. This codes for CASSIGGFGANTEAFF.

The V call is TRBV6-2 or TRBV6-3, the J call TRBJ1-2, with D hard to call. V was trimmed by 6 bases and J by 4 bases, leaving 18 bases between them. Germline loops: CDR1 MNHEY, CDR2 SVGEGT. The CDR3 contains 15 residues. CDR3 protein: CASSDTGRAGYGYTF. The CDR3 DNA reads as TGTGCCAGCAGCGACACGGGGAGGGCTGGCTATGGCTACACCTTC.

The gene calls are TRBV27 and TRBJ2-7; 10 positions agree with TRBD1. The CDR3 sequence is 15 residues long. V gave up 7 bases and J gave up 5 bases; unmatched junction bases: 11. The germline gives CDR1 MNHEY, CDR2 SMNVEV (reference sequence). CDR3 amino acids: CASTPGQGLVNEQYF. The CDR3 DNA sequence: TGTGCCAGCACCCCGGGACAGGGGCTAGTCAACGAGCAGTACTTC.